These T cell receptor beta chains were read from a single sample in a study of regulatory T cells in long-lasting Graves disease. TCRdb fed the multiplex PCR reads into MiXCR, producing one record per CDR3 protein. The sample has about 310,000 distinct CDR3 sequences, 22% seen once. The sample here was peripheral blood mononuclear cells (PBMCs), taken when the disease was refractory, from a patient treated with antithyroid drugs. The receptor source for this set is a female donor with Graves disease. The CDR3 runs from the conserved cysteine through the conserved F or W. D genes are given only for firm matches. For some rows the clone size is stated as once, few or many, or as a class when expanded; others skip it.

-,13,TRBV7-2,few,TRBJ2-5,TGTGCCAGCAGCTCTGACCGAGTAGCGACCCAGTACTTC,CASSSDRVATQYF
-,14,TRBV10-3,-,TRBJ2-7,TGTGCCATCAGTGCCGGGGATTCGCCCTACGAGCAGTACTTC,CAISAGDSPYEQYF
TRBD2,17,TRBV7-2,-,TRBJ2-3,TGTGCCAGCGGATCCGGGACTAGCGGGAAGAGCCCAGATACGCAGTATTTT,CASGSGTSGKSPDTQYF
-,15,TRBV30,many,TRBJ1-1,TGTGCCTGGAGTGTAAACGGGGGCGCATACACTGAAGCTTTCTTT,CAWSVNGGAYTEAFF
-,15,TRBV7-3,few,TRBJ1-1,TGTGCCAGCAGCTTAACGGCGGGACGGAACACTGAAGCTTTCTTT,CASSLTAGRNTEAFF
-,16,TRBV6-4,-,TRBJ1-1,TGTGCCAGCAGTGACCTGAGTTACAGGGACGACACTGAAGCTTTCTTT,CASSDLSYRDDTEAFF
TRBD1,15,TRBV7-9,many,TRBJ2-7,TGTGCCAGCAGCATCGACAGGGATAAAGGCTACGAGCAGTACTTC,CASSIDRDKGYEQYF
TRBD2,16,TRBV5-4,-,TRBJ2-2,TGTGCCAGCAGCTTGGTCTTAGCGGGTGGCACCGGGGAGCTGTTTTTT,CASSLVLAGGTGELFF
-,15,TRBV18,-,TRBJ2-7,TGTGCCAGCTCACCGGGGGTGAAGGGCCGGGGGGAGCAGTACTTC,CASSPGVKGRGEQYF
-,14,TRBV9,once,TRBJ2-7,TGTGCCAGCAGCTTCCGGCAAGGTATCTACGAGCAGTACTTC,CASSFRQGIYEQYF
-,16,TRBV6-1,-,TRBJ2-3,TGTGCCAGCAGTGCCACCCCAGCGGACACCACAGATACGCAGTATTTT,CASSATPADTTDTQYF
TRBD2,14,TRBV10-2,few,TRBJ2-7,TGCGCCAGCAGTGTTAGCGGGAGGGCCTACGAGCAGTACTTC,CASSVSGRAYEQYF
-,15,TRBV19,few,TRBJ2-7,TGTGCCAGTAGTTTTCGACGGGGGAGCTCCTACGAGCAGTACTTC,CASSFRRGSSYEQYF
TRBD1,14,TRBV27,few,TRBJ2-2,TGTGCCAGCAGTGCCCTCCAGGGGGCCGGGGAGCTGTTTTTT,CASSALQGAGELFF
-,13,TRBV12-3/TRBV12-4,-,TRBJ2-5,TGTGCCAGCAGCCCCGGACAGCTGGAGACCCAGTACTTC,CASSPGQLETQYF
-,13,TRBV7-2,-,TRBJ2-3,TGTGCCAGCAGCTTTCCAAACACAGATACGCAGTATTTT,CASSFPNTDTQYF
-,14,TRBV5-1,-,TRBJ2-7,TGCGCCAGCAGCTTGGGGACCGAATATTACGAGCAGTACTTC,CASSLGTEYYEQYF
-,12,TRBV19,many,TRBJ1-5,TGTGCCAGTAGTAGTGCCGATCAGCCCCAGCATTTT,CASSSADQPQHF
-,13,TRBV7-2,many,TRBJ2-7,TGTGCCAGCAGTTCGGGACTGATCTACGAGCAGTACTTC,CASSSGLIYEQYF
TRBD1,18,TRBV6-5,many,TRBJ1-5,TGTGCCAGCAGTTACCCCCAGGACAGGGGATTAGGCAATCAGCCCCAGCATTTT,CASSYPQDRGLGNQPQHF
TRBD1,16,TRBV15,many,TRBJ2-7,TGTGCCACCAGCAGAGATTGGGGACAGGGGATCTACGAGCAGTACTTC,CATSRDWGQGIYEQYF
-,15,TRBV6-1,many,TRBJ2-2,TGTGCCAGCAGTCTAGTAGCGGATTTCACCGGGGAGCTGTTTTTT,CASSLVADFTGELFF
-,16,TRBV11-2,many,TRBJ2-7,TGTGCCAGCAGCTTAGAAGGGACACCCCCTCTTGGCGAGCAGTACTTC,CASSLEGTPPLGEQYF
-,12,TRBV7-8,few,TRBJ2-5,TGTGCCAGCAGCTTCGACTGGGTGACCCAGTACTTC,CASSFDWVTQYF
-,18,TRBV7-9,few,TRBJ1-1,TGTGCCAGCTTTAAAGTGGGCGGCGGAGGGAGTATGAACACTGAAGCTTTCTTT,CASFKVGGGGSMNTEAFF
TRBD2,16,TRBV7-2,few,TRBJ2-3,TGTGCCAGCAGCTTAGGAGCGGGAGGGCAGGCAGATACGCAGTATTTT,CASSLGAGGQADTQYF
TRBD1,16,TRBV27,once,TRBJ2-1,TGTGCCAGCAGTTACTCGGACAGGGTTCGCTACAATGAGCAGTTCTTC,CASSYSDRVRYNEQFF
-,15,TRBV5-1,-,TRBJ2-2,TGCGCCAGTATCTCGGGAAGTGGAAACACCGGGGAGCTGTTTTTT,CASISGSGNTGELFF
TRBD2,14,TRBV20-1,few,TRBJ2-2,TGCAGCGTTGGGACTAGCGGAATCACCGGGGAGCTGTTTTTT,CSVGTSGITGELFF
-,13,TRBV5-1,-,TRBJ2-7,TGCGCCAGCAGCTTGAGGATGAACTACGAGCAGTACTTC,CASSLRMNYEQYF
TRBD1,16,TRBV24-1,-,TRBJ1-1,TGTGCCACCAGTGATTCGGGACAGGGGATGGACACTGAAGCTTTCTTT,CATSDSGQGMDTEAFF
TRBD1,13,TRBV12-3/TRBV12-4,many,TRBJ1-5,TGTGCCAGCAGCACAGGGGCCCATCAGCCCCAGCATTTT,CASSTGAHQPQHF
TRBD1,18,TRBV20-1,-,TRBJ1-5,TGCAGTGCTAGCATAAGAGGAGCTCAGGGGGTGGGCAATCAGCCCCAGCATTTT,CSASIRGAQGVGNQPQHF
-,14,TRBV4-1,few,TRBJ1-2,TGCGCCAGCAGCCAAGCAGGCTCCCACTATGGCTACACCTTC,CASSQAGSHYGYTF
TRBD2,19,TRBV5-6,-,TRBJ2-3,TGTGCCAGCAGCTTCGGTCTAGCGGGGTTTCCTCACCCCACAGATACGCAGTATTTT,CASSFGLAGFPHPTDTQYF
-,15,TRBV30,-,TRBJ2-3,TGTCCCTGGAGTGTAATAGGGCCGCGCACAGATACGCAGTATTTT,CPWSVIGPRTDTQYF
-,15,TRBV9,-,TRBJ1-5,TGTGCCAGCAGCGTGGGGGTGGGGAGCAATCAGCCCCAGCATTTT,CASSVGVGSNQPQHF
-,15,TRBV6-2/TRBV6-3,few,TRBJ1-2,TGTGCCAGCAGTTACTATGACGGAACTAACTATGGCTACACCTTC,CASSYYDGTNYGYTF
TRBD1,15,TRBV6-1,-,TRBJ1-5,TGTGCCAGCAGGCCCCCGGGACAGGGCTATCAGCCCCAGCATTTT,CASRPPGQGYQPQHF
TRBD1,13,TRBV5-1,few,TRBJ2-1,TGCGCCAGCAGCAAACCGACAGGGCATGAGCAGTTCTTC,CASSKPTGHEQFF
-,13,TRBV19,-,TRBJ2-5,TGTGCCAGTAGTATGGACAGACAAGAGACCCAGTACTTC,CASSMDRQETQYF
-,13,TRBV28,many,TRBJ2-7,TGTGCCAGCAGTTTCGCCGGATACTACGAGCAGTACTTC,CASSFAGYYEQYF